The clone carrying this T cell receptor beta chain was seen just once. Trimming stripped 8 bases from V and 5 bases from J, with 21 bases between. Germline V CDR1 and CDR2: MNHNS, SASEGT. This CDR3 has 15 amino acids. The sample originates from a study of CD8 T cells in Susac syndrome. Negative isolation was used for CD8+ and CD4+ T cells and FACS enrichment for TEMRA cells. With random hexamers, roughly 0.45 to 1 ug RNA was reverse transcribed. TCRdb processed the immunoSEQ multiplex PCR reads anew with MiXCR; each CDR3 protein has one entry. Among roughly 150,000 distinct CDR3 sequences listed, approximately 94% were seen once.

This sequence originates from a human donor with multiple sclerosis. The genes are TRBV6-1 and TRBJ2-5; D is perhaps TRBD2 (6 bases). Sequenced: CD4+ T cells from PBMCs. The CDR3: CASRLARLARETQYF. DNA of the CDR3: TGTGCCAGCCGGCTAGCTAGGCTAGCGAGGGAGACCCAGTACTTC.